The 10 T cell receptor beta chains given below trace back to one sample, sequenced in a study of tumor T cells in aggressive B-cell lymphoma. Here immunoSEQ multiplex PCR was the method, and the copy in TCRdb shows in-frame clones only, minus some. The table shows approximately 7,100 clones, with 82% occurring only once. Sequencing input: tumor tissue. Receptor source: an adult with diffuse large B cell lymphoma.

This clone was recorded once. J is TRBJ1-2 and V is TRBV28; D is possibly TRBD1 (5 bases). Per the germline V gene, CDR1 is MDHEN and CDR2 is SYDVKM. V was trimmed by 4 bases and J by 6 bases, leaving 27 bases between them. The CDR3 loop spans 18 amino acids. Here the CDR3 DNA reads TGTGCCAGCAGTTCAATCGCGGGGGATCCAGGCCAATGGGATGGCTACACCTTC. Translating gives CASSSIAGDPGQWDGYTF.

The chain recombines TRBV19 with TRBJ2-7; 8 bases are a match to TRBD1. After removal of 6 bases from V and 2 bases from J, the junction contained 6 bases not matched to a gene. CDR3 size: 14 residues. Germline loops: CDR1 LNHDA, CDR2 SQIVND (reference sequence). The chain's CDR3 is CASSRTGNPYEQYV. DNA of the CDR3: TGTGCCAGTAGCCGGACAGGGAACCCCTACGAGCAGTACGTC.

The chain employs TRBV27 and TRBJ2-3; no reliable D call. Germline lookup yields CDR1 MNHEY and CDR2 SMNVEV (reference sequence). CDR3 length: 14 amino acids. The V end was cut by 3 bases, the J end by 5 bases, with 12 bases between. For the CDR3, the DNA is TGTGCCAGCAGTTTTCTGAGCTCGGGAGATACGCAGTATTTT. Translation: CASSFLSSGDTQYF.

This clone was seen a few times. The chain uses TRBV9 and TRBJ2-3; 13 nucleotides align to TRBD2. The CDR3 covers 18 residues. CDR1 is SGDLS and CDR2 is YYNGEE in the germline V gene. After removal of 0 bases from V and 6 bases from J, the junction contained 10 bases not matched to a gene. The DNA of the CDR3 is TGTGCCAGCAGCGTAGCTTGGACTAGCGGGAGTAACGAGGATACGCAGTATTTT. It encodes CASSVAWTSGSNEDTQYF.

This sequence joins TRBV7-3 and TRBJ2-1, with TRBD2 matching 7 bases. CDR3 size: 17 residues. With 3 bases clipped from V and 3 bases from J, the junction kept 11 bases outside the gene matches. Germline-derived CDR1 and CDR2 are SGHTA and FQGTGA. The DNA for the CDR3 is TGTGCCAGCAGCTTCGGTTCCGCGGGAGATAACTACAATGAGCAGTTCTTC. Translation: CASSFGSAGDNYNEQFF.

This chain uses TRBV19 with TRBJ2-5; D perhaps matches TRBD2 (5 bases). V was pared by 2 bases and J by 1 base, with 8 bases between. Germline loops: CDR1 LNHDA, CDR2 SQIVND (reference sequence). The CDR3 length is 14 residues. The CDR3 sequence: CASSIRTFQETQYF. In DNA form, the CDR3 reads TGTGCCAGTAGTATACGGACTTTCCAAGAGACCCAGTACTTC.

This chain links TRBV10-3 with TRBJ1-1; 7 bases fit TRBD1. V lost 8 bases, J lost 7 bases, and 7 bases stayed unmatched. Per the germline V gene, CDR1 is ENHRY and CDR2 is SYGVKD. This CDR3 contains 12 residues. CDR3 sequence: CAIAGTDLEAFF. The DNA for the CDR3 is TGTGCCATCGCCGGGACAGACCTTGAAGCTTTCTTT.

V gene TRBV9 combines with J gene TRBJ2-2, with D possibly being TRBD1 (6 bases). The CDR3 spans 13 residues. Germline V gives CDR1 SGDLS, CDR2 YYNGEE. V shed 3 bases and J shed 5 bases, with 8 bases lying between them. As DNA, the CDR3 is TGTGCCAGCAGCGCCCAGGGGACCGGGGAGCTGTTTTTT. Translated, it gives CASSAQGTGELFF.

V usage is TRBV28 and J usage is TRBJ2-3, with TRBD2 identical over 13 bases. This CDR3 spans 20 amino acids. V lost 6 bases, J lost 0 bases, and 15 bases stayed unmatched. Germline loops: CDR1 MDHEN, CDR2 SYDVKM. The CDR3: CASSDWGLAGIRSSTDTQYF. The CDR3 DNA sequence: TGTGCCAGCAGCGACTGGGGACTAGCGGGAATCAGGTCTAGCACAGATACGCAGTATTTT. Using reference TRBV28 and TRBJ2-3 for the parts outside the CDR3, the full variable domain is DVKVTQSSRYLVKRTGEKVFLECVQDMDHENMFWYRQDPGLGLRLIYFSYDVKMKEKGDIPEGYSVSREKKERFSLILESASTNQTSMYLCASSDWGLAGIRSSTDTQYFGPGTRLTVL.

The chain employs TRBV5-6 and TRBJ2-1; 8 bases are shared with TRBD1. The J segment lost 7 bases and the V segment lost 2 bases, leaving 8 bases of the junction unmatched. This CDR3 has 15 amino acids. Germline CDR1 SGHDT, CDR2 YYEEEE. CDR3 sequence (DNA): TGTGCCAGCAGCTTCCTGACAGGGGTTGAAAATGAGCAGTTCTTC. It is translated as CASSFLTGVENEQFF.